The rows below give T cell receptor beta chains drawn from one sample of a study of blood T cells in healthy people across ages. TCRdb fed the 5' RACE reads into MiXCR, producing one record per CDR3 protein. The table has 1.5 million or so distinct CDR3 sequences, roughly two fifths seen once. Sequencing was carried out using blood. All receptors derive from a woman aged 18-29 years in good health. The conserved cysteine and the conserved F or W are not part of the CDR3 here. Fields, in order: V gene, CDR3 protein.

TRBV29-1	SLGPNEQF
TRBV3-1	ASSQEAGGFSEQY
TRBV7-8	ASSQIGGGGQPQH
TRBV5-1	ASSLASSGSRDTQY
TRBV6-5	ASSRGTGWETQY
TRBV6-1	ASSSGRANTGELF
TRBV5-1	ASSRGRPFTDTQY
TRBV20-1	SARARLAGNYNEQF
TRBV5-1	ASSWGTGNNEKLF
TRBV6-6	ASSPGLAGKPDTQY
TRBV29-1	SVKGQGNGYT
TRBV25-1	ASGGPNTEAF
TRBV20-1	SASLGRESGELF
TRBV7-9	ASSPSGSSNEQF
TRBV11-2	ASSLVGTQY
TRBV9	ASSVEETRITTDTQY
TRBV20-1	SAEGSGPRYEQY
TRBV18	ASSPLFVSGANVLT
TRBV27	ASTHTGGSQAF
TRBV7-2	ASSQYRGRDGYT
TRBV9	ASSAGLAGRIDTQY
TRBV29-1	SVAAGLRTDTQY
TRBV28	ASSLEGYREKLF
TRBV10-3	AISLTGDIEAF
TRBV20-1	SARDLGRGINSPLH
TRBV5-6	ASSFGPGSNTEAF
TRBV29-1	SVTRRQNYEQF
TRBV15	ATSSQSYEQY
TRBV5-5	ASSFSTGYNYGYT
TRBV7-9	ASSLVGQGPEDGYT
TRBV5-5	ASSLESLAGANEQF
TRBV12-3/TRBV12-4	ASSFPRGGPNYGYT
TRBV9	ASSVSVREYQETQY
TRBV4-3	ASSQEFGQASVGYT
TRBV4-1	ASSQVDVYEQY
TRBV29-1	SVEGDLKVEQF
TRBV6-2/TRBV6-3	ASRPPGGIYYGYT
TRBV6-5	ASRGRAQETQY
TRBV6-6	ASSSDPETRY
TRBV9	ASSVSATVSYGYT
TRBV6-6	ASSYDGSGGSDTQY
TRBV27	ASSPAGSSSGYT
TRBV20-1	SALRQGSDGYT
TRBV20-1	SARRDRVFGQPQH
TRBV7-9	ASSPGLVDYEQY
TRBV18	ASSTLAGGPGDTQY
TRBV29-1	SVEERLAGGPTDTQY
TRBV4-1	ASSQATSGRTDTQY
TRBV5-1	ASSLARGRAETDTQY
TRBV20-1	SARPTWRSNEQF
TRBV10-3	AISPSVAEQY
TRBV20-1	SAPGGGVAGELF
TRBV18	ASSPKGFVNTEAF
TRBV3-1	ASSQEVKGTDTQY
TRBV5-1	ASSLPNSSGIESSYEQY
TRBV20-1	SARNRSPPEAF
TRBV5-1	ASSLNDEQF
TRBV10-3	AVTGTAYSYEQY
TRBV27	ASSPNPDRNSYEQY